These T cell receptor beta chains were read from a single sample in a study of blood T cell repertoires in COVID-19. Here immunoSEQ multiplex PCR was the method, and the copy in TCRdb shows in-frame clones only, minus some. The repertoire holds about 230,000 clones, with approximately 90% as singletons. Material for sequencing was PBMCs or T cells enriched from blood (not recorded which). All receptors derive from a woman aged 40 to 50 with acute COVID-19. Each CDR3 is given with its conserved first and last residue. A D gene is named only where the DNA matches it firmly. Rows give clone size only sometimes, using once, few, many, or a class for an expanded clone.

j_call: TRBJ2-3
clone_size: -
d_call: TRBD1
v_call: TRBV19
cdr3_aa: CASSTGQGPDTQYF
cdr3_nt: TGTGCCAGTAGTACCGGACAGGGACCAGATACGCAGTATTTT

j_call: TRBJ2-1
clone_size: -
d_call: TRBD2
v_call: TRBV12-5
cdr3_aa: CASGLATLGLAGMSSYNEQFF
cdr3_nt: TGTGCTAGTGGTTTGGCAACCCTCGGGCTAGCGGGGATGAGCTCCTACAATGAGCAGTTCTTC

j_call: TRBJ1-3
clone_size: few
d_call: -
v_call: TRBV21-1
cdr3_aa: CAFQGAGGNTIYF
cdr3_nt: TGTGCCTTTCAGGGGGCTGGAGGAAACACCATATATTTT

j_call: TRBJ1-6
clone_size: few
d_call: TRBD1
v_call: TRBV27
cdr3_aa: CASSTSRGQGSPLHF
cdr3_nt: TGTGCCAGCAGTACTTCAAGGGGGCAGGGTTCACCCCTCCACTTT

j_call: TRBJ1-1
clone_size: once
d_call: -
v_call: TRBV19
cdr3_aa: CASTLYRADTEAFF
cdr3_nt: TGTGCCAGTACCTTGTATAGAGCGGACACTGAAGCTTTCTTT

j_call: TRBJ2-2
clone_size: -
d_call: TRBD2
v_call: TRBV11-2
cdr3_aa: CASSYMTSRNTGELFF
cdr3_nt: TGTGCCAGCAGCTATATGACTAGCCGAAACACCGGGGAGCTGTTTTTT

j_call: TRBJ1-2
clone_size: -
d_call: -
v_call: TRBV3-1/TRBV3-2
cdr3_aa: CASSHLRGSGYGYTF
cdr3_nt: TGTGCCAGCAGCCACCTCAGGGGTTCTGGCTATGGCTACACCTTC

j_call: TRBJ2-6
clone_size: -
d_call: -
v_call: TRBV27
cdr3_aa: CASTGGANVLTF
cdr3_nt: TGTGCCAGCACGGGTGGGGCCAACGTCCTGACTTTC

j_call: TRBJ1-2
clone_size: -
d_call: TRBD1
v_call: TRBV4-3
cdr3_aa: CASSQRGGEGYGYTF
cdr3_nt: TGCGCCAGCAGCCAAAGAGGGGGCGAGGGCTATGGCTACACCTTC

j_call: TRBJ1-5
clone_size: -
d_call: TRBD1
v_call: TRBV3-1/TRBV3-2
cdr3_aa: CASSQGGQGPQPQHF
cdr3_nt: TGTGCCAGCAGCCAAGGGGGACAGGGCCCTCAGCCCCAGCATTTT

j_call: TRBJ1-1
clone_size: -
d_call: -
v_call: TRBV6-5
cdr3_aa: CASRDIPMNTEAFF
cdr3_nt: TGTGCCAGCAGGGACATCCCAATGAACACTGAAGCTTTCTTT

j_call: TRBJ1-2
clone_size: -
d_call: TRBD1
v_call: TRBV12-3/TRBV12-4
cdr3_aa: CASSGQGRGGYTF
cdr3_nt: TGTGCCAGCAGTGGACAGGGGAGAGGCGGCTACACCTTC

j_call: TRBJ2-1
clone_size: few
d_call: -
v_call: TRBV20-1
cdr3_aa: CSAYGGNEQFF
cdr3_nt: TGCAGTGCTTACGGAGGGAATGAGCAGTTCTTC

j_call: TRBJ1-2
clone_size: -
d_call: -
v_call: TRBV30
cdr3_aa: CASASSNYGYTF
cdr3_nt: TGTGCCTCAGCGTCTTCTAACTATGGCTACACCTTC

j_call: TRBJ2-7
clone_size: -
d_call: -
v_call: TRBV5-6
cdr3_aa: CASSLVGRGSDEQYF
cdr3_nt: TGTGCCAGCAGCTTGGTGGGCAGGGGTAGCGACGAGCAGTACTTC

j_call: TRBJ2-4
clone_size: -
d_call: TRBD1
v_call: TRBV5-1
cdr3_aa: CASSGSTGAKNIQYF
cdr3_nt: TGCGCCAGCAGCGGATCGACAGGGGCCAAAAACATTCAGTACTTC

j_call: TRBJ1-2
clone_size: -
d_call: TRBD1
v_call: TRBV4-1
cdr3_aa: CASSPGQGGVYGYTF
cdr3_nt: TGCGCCAGCAGCCCCGGACAGGGGGGAGTCTATGGCTACACCTTC

j_call: TRBJ1-5
clone_size: -
d_call: -
v_call: TRBV29-1
cdr3_aa: CSVALSSVYQPQHF
cdr3_nt: TGCAGCGTTGCTCTGTCGAGCGTATATCAGCCCCAGCATTTT

j_call: TRBJ1-6
clone_size: -
d_call: -
v_call: TRBV9
cdr3_aa: CASSAIVDNSPLHF
cdr3_nt: TGTGCCAGCAGCGCGATAGTCGATAATTCACCCCTCCACTTT

j_call: TRBJ2-5
clone_size: -
d_call: TRBD2
v_call: TRBV10-2
cdr3_aa: CASRTSGQTQYF
cdr3_nt: TGCGCCAGCAGGACTAGCGGGCAGACCCAGTACTTC

j_call: TRBJ1-2
clone_size: -
d_call: TRBD1
v_call: TRBV19
cdr3_aa: CASSLWTGEVGYTF
cdr3_nt: TGTGCCAGTAGTCTTTGGACAGGGGAGGTTGGCTACACCTTC

j_call: TRBJ1-2
clone_size: -
d_call: -
v_call: TRBV5-1
cdr3_aa: CASSLAPGADYGYTF
cdr3_nt: TGCGCCAGCAGCTTGGCTCCAGGGGCGGACTATGGCTACACCTTC

j_call: TRBJ2-4
clone_size: once
d_call: TRBD2
v_call: TRBV27
cdr3_aa: CASRGLVHGIQYF
cdr3_nt: TGTGCCAGCAGGGGACTAGTCCACGGCATTCAGTACTTC

j_call: TRBJ2-1
clone_size: -
d_call: TRBD1
v_call: TRBV7-2
cdr3_aa: CASSFSGTGGYNEQFF
cdr3_nt: TGTGCCAGCAGCTTCTCCGGGACAGGGGGCTACAATGAGCAGTTCTTC

j_call: TRBJ1-2
clone_size: -
d_call: TRBD1
v_call: TRBV5-1
cdr3_aa: CASSWGDRPPTYGYTF
cdr3_nt: TGCGCCAGCAGCTGGGGGGACAGGCCCCCTACCTATGGCTACACCTTC

j_call: TRBJ2-6
clone_size: -
d_call: -
v_call: TRBV19
cdr3_aa: CASSNRDTSKANVLTF
cdr3_nt: TGTGCCAGTAGTAACCGGGACACCTCCAAGGCCAACGTCCTGACTTTC

j_call: TRBJ2-7
clone_size: -
d_call: TRBD2
v_call: TRBV25-1
cdr3_aa: CASSASGTSLYEQYF
cdr3_nt: TGTGCCAGCAGTGCCTCCGGGACTAGCCTCTACGAGCAGTACTTC

j_call: TRBJ2-1
clone_size: -
d_call: TRBD2
v_call: TRBV4-2
cdr3_aa: CASSQDRTRYNEQFF
cdr3_nt: TGTGCCAGCAGCCAAGATAGGACTAGGTACAATGAGCAGTTCTTC

j_call: TRBJ1-4
clone_size: -
d_call: TRBD1
v_call: TRBV4-3
cdr3_aa: CASSQGDRDREKLFF
cdr3_nt: TGCGCCAGCAGCCAAGGCGACAGGGATAGGGAAAAACTGTTTTTT

j_call: TRBJ1-5
clone_size: -
d_call: -
v_call: TRBV15
cdr3_aa: CATSSPGRSPLSNQPQHF
cdr3_nt: TGTGCCACCAGCAGCCCAGGGAGGTCCCCCCTTAGCAATCAGCCCCAGCATTTT

j_call: TRBJ1-2
clone_size: -
d_call: TRBD1
v_call: TRBV19
cdr3_aa: CASGQGTTNYGYTF
cdr3_nt: TGTGCCAGTGGACAGGGTACAACTAACTATGGCTACACCTTC

j_call: TRBJ2-1
clone_size: -
d_call: TRBD1
v_call: TRBV10-1
cdr3_aa: CASSERQGSNNEQFF
cdr3_nt: TGCGCCAGCAGTGAGAGACAGGGGAGCAACAATGAGCAGTTCTTC

j_call: TRBJ2-2
clone_size: -
d_call: -
v_call: TRBV10-3
cdr3_aa: CAIRRRTNTGELFF
cdr3_nt: TGTGCCATCAGGCGAAGAACGAACACCGGGGAGCTGTTTTTT

j_call: TRBJ1-5
clone_size: -
d_call: TRBD1
v_call: TRBV27
cdr3_aa: CASSLQGTGGTWPQHF
cdr3_nt: TGTGCCAGCAGTTTGCAGGGGACAGGGGGTACGTGGCCCCAGCATTTT

j_call: TRBJ1-3
clone_size: -
d_call: -
v_call: TRBV11-3
cdr3_aa: CASSTQQKSGNTIYF
cdr3_nt: TGTGCCAGCAGCACACAACAGAAATCTGGAAACACCATATATTTT

j_call: TRBJ2-1
clone_size: -
d_call: -
v_call: TRBV9
cdr3_aa: CASSVVSSYNEQFF
cdr3_nt: TGTGCCAGCAGCGTAGTGAGCTCCTACAATGAGCAGTTCTTC

j_call: TRBJ1-1
clone_size: -
d_call: -
v_call: TRBV4-1
cdr3_aa: CASSQGQLNTEAFF
cdr3_nt: TGCGCCAGCAGCCAAGGGCAATTGAACACTGAAGCTTTCTTT

j_call: TRBJ1-1
clone_size: -
d_call: -
v_call: TRBV11-2
cdr3_aa: CASSSRVRGTEAFF
cdr3_nt: TGTGCCAGCAGCTCCAGGGTTAGGGGCACTGAAGCTTTCTTT

j_call: TRBJ2-5
clone_size: -
d_call: TRBD1
v_call: TRBV19
cdr3_aa: CASSTGEETQYF
cdr3_nt: TGTGCCAGTAGCACAGGGGAAGAGACCCAGTACTTC

j_call: TRBJ1-1
clone_size: -
d_call: -
v_call: TRBV9
cdr3_aa: CASSPHGGARTEAFF
cdr3_nt: TGTGCCAGCAGCCCCCATGGGGGGGCTCGGACTGAAGCTTTCTTT

j_call: TRBJ2-7
clone_size: -
d_call: -
v_call: TRBV7-8
cdr3_aa: CASSRGLHYEQYF
cdr3_nt: TGTGCCAGCAGCCGGGGGCTACACTACGAGCAGTACTTC

j_call: TRBJ2-3
clone_size: -
d_call: -
v_call: TRBV10-3
cdr3_aa: CAISEFLTDTQYF
cdr3_nt: TGTGCCATCAGTGAGTTCCTCACAGATACGCAGTATTTT